This T cell receptor (beta chain) is from a study of spatial heterogeneity in lung cancer. The wider study: In tumor regions, TCR transcript counts tracked strongly with a T cell module score from matched bulk RNA-seq. An average of more than ten raw reads was observed per unique TCR and UMI combination.

Germline V gene sequence: CDR1 SGHVS, CDR2 FQNEAQ. The CDR3 is 14 residues long. The ends were cut back, 4 bases at V and 8 bases at J, with 15 bases in the middle. Study-wide results and caveats: One measure, the expanded intratumoral alpha and beta TCR count, tracked tumor mutation counts.

In TCRdb, the 5' RACE reads were re-called with MiXCR into one record per CDR3 protein. The table has fewer than 900 distinct CDR3 sequences, less than 35% seen once. Of note for this clonotype: No antigen is known for it.

This sample's time point: sample taken at primary tumor resection. The donors comprised around 72 untreated early-stage non-small cell lung cancer patients. Sequencing covered unsorted whole RNA taken from tumor, nontumor lung or frozen PBMC. This TCR derives from a male donor with early-stage non-small cell lung cancer. This rearrangement joins TRBV7-8 to TRBJ2-1; possibly TRBD2 for D (5 bases). Sequencing was performed on lung tumor tissue, taken at surgery. CDR3 nucleotides: TGTGCCAGCAGCTCCCGGACGGGATCCGATGAGCAGTTCTTC. It translates to CASSSRTGSDEQFF.